Listed here are 21 T cell receptor beta chains from one sample, sequenced in a study of blood T cell repertoires in COVID-19. Sequencing was performed with immunoSEQ multiplex PCR; in TCRdb, only in-frame clones are kept and a portion is missing. Of roughly 230,000 clones listed, approximately 80% are singletons. Material: peripheral blood. The receptors originated from a woman in her forties or fifties with acute or convalescent COVID-19.

V and J are TRBV2 and TRBJ2-7, with 7 bases lining up with TRBD2. This CDR3 has 14 residues. Looked up from germline, CDR1 is SNHLY and CDR2 is FYNNEI. The J segment lost 4 bases and the V segment lost 9 bases, leaving 12 bases of the junction unmatched. The CDR3, as DNA: TGTGCCAGTCGGAACCCGACTAGCACTTACGAGCAGTACTTC. It is translated as CASRNPTSTYEQYF.

In its sample, this clone was seen once. V is TRBV11-3 and J is TRBJ1-6, with D unresolved. This CDR3 has 13 amino acids. Trimming left V 2 bases short and J 10 bases short, with 9 bases between. Germline values: CDR1 SGHNT, CDR2 YENEEA. Here the CDR3 reads CASSLNQNSPLHF. DNA of the CDR3: TGTGCCAGCAGCTTAAATCAGAACTCACCCCTCCACTTT.

The rearrangement joins TRBV28 to TRBJ1-5; 7 bases fit TRBD1. The CDR3 covers 14 residues. Germline V CDR1 and CDR2: MDHEN, SYDVKM. After removal of 3 bases from V and 4 bases from J, the junction contained 3 bases not matched to a gene. CDR3 protein: CASSLGTANQPQHF. The CDR3 coding sequence is TGTGCCAGCAGTTTGGGGACAGCTAATCAGCCCCAGCATTTT. The full variable domain, completed using reference TRBV28 and TRBJ1-5, is DVKVTQSSRYLVKRTGEKVFLECVQDMDHENMFWYRQDPGLGLRLIYFSYDVKMKEKGDIPEGYSVSREKKERFSLILESASTNQTSMYLCASSLGTANQPQHFGDGTRLSIL.

The chain joins TRBV30 to TRBJ2-7; TRBD1 might be the D (5 bases). The CDR3 is 13 amino acids. Trimming shortened V by 4 bases and J by 6 bases, and 16 bases separated the two germline ends. Germline CDR1 is GTSNPN and CDR2 is SVGIG (reference sequence). CDR3 sequence (DNA): TGTGCCTGGAACCAATTGCCAGGGATCGAGCAGTACTTC. It yields the protein CAWNQLPGIEQYF.

V gene TRBV4-2 combines with J gene TRBJ2-3; 10 bases agree with TRBD2. V gave up 0 bases and J gave up 6 bases; unmatched junction bases: 6. The CDR3 is 16 amino acids. From germline, CDR1 is LGHNA and CDR2 YNFKEQ. CDR3 amino acids: CASSQESASGSDTQYF. CDR3 DNA: TGTGCCAGCAGCCAAGAATCGGCTAGCGGGAGTGATACGCAGTATTTT.

The CDR3 sequence is CASSLGSTERFF. In DNA form, the CDR3 reads TGCGCCAGCAGCTTGGGTTCGACTGAGAGGTTCTTC. V usage is TRBV5-1 and J usage is TRBJ2-1; no reliable D call. The CDR3 contains 12 residues. In germline, CDR1 is SGHRS, CDR2 YFSETQ. Trimming stripped 0 bases from V and 15 bases from J, with 13 bases between.

The chain is built from TRBV30 and TRBJ1-1; D call uncertain. The CDR3 consists of 13 residues. Germline values: CDR1 GTSNPN, CDR2 SVGIG (reference sequence). V lost 0 bases, J lost 8 bases, and 13 bases lay in between. The CDR3 here is CAWSVLSAGEAFF. The CDR3 DNA is TGTGCCTGGAGTGTATTATCGGCCGGGGAAGCTTTCTTT.

This chain connects TRBV4-1 to TRBJ1-1, with 11 bases fitting TRBD1. The CDR3 sequence is 14 residues long. Germline lookup yields CDR1 MGHRA and CDR2 YSYEKL. Trimming took 3 bases from V and 3 from J; bases not matched to a gene: 0. The CDR3 reads CASSQDRGHTEAFF. CDR3 nucleotide sequence: TGCGCCAGCAGCCAGGACAGGGGGCACACTGAAGCTTTCTTT.

The rearrangement links TRBV28 to TRBJ1-3; D is possibly TRBD1 (6 bases). Germline lookup yields CDR1 MDHEN and CDR2 SYDVKM. There are 15 residues in the CDR3. Trimming took off 0 bases at V and 0 bases at J, with 6 bases between the two ends. The CDR3 nucleotides read TGTGCCAGCAGTTTATGGGGACACTCTGGAAACACCATATATTTT. Its protein is CASSLWGHSGNTIYF.

The rearrangement joins TRBV29-1 to TRBJ2-3, with a possible D match to TRBD2 (7 bases). Per the germline V gene, CDR1 is SQVTM and CDR2 is ANQGSEA. The ends were cut back, 5 bases at V and 5 bases at J, with 11 bases in the middle. The CDR3 loop spans 12 amino acids. The CDR3 DNA reads TGCAGCGTTAGCGGGACATTAGATACGCAGTATTTT. This codes for CSVSGTLDTQYF.

The genes are TRBV28 and TRBJ1-3, with unresolved D. The ends were cut back, 2 bases at V and 3 bases at J, with 11 bases in the middle. The CDR3 totals 15 residues. Germline V gives CDR1 MDHEN, CDR2 SYDVKM. The CDR3 reads CASSLGLGSGNTIYF. CDR3 DNA: TGTGCCAGCAGTTTAGGTCTAGGGAGTGGAAACACCATATATTTT. Combining the CDR3 with reference TRBV28 and TRBJ1-3 gives the whole variable domain DVKVTQSSRYLVKRTGEKVFLECVQDMDHENMFWYRQDPGLGLRLIYFSYDVKMKEKGDIPEGYSVSREKKERFSLILESASTNQTSMYLCASSLGLGSGNTIYFGEGSWLTVV.

The chain joins TRBV6-1 to TRBJ1-2, with D perhaps TRBD1 (5 bases). Germline CDR1 reads MNHNS; CDR2 reads SASEGT. The CDR3 totals 13 residues. Trimming took 3 bases from V and 4 from J, leaving 9 bases between them. CDR3 sequence reads: CASSDRDSYGYTF. CDR3 bases: TGTGCCAGCAGTGACAGGGACTCCTATGGCTACACCTTC.

The chain combines TRBV6-2 or TRBV6-3 with TRBJ2-3, with D possibly being TRBD1 (5 bases). V dropped 2 bases and J dropped 7 bases, with 13 bases sitting between them. The CDR3 loop spans 14 amino acids. The V gene's germline CDR1 is MNHEY and CDR2 SVGEGT. CDR3 sequence reads: CASSYGQGAYTQYF. In DNA, the CDR3 is TGTGCCAGCAGTTACGGGCAGGGTGCTTATACGCAGTATTTT.

The genes are TRBV11-2 and TRBJ2-1, with no clear D. This CDR3 has 14 amino acids. Per germline, CDR1 SGHAT and CDR2 FQNNGV. Trimming left V 1 base short and J 6 bases short, with 10 bases between. The CDR3 region is CASSLVLNSNEQFF. The DNA of the CDR3 is TGTGCCAGCAGCTTAGTACTGAATAGCAATGAGCAGTTCTTC.

This clone was found a few times. This chain uses TRBV2 with TRBJ2-3; weak D call: TRBD1 (6 bases). The CDR3 is 11 amino acids. V gave up 10 bases and J gave up 6 bases, with 11 bases separating them. Germline lookup yields CDR1 SNHLY and CDR2 FYNNEI. CDR3 DNA sequence: TGTGCCATCTCTCAGGGGGATACGCAGTATTTT. This gives the protein CAISQGDTQYF.

The V and J genes are TRBV1 and TRBJ2-3; TRBD2 was called by the table and not checked on the DNA. TRBV1 counts as a pseudogene. There are 17 residues in the CDR3. The CDR3 sequence: CTGQGGLAGGARDTQYF. In nucleotides, the CDR3 is TGCACCGGCCAGGGGGGACTAGCGGGAGGGGCGAGAGATACGCAGTATTTT.

This sequence joins TRBV9 and TRBJ2-3; TRBD1 is a possible D gene (5 bases). Between the trimmed V and J ends, which lost 0 bases and 2 bases, there was a span of 10 bases. The CDR3 sequence is 15 residues long. Germline CDR1 SGDLS, CDR2 YYNGEE. The CDR3 nucleotides are TGTGCCAGCAGCGTAGACCCGACAGACACAGATACGCAGTATTTT. Translation: CASSVDPTDTDTQYF.

This chain joins TRBV7-9 and TRBJ2-5; D gene unclear. With 4 bases removed from V and 2 bases from J, the gap between germline ends came to 5 bases. Germline V gene sequence: CDR1 SEHNR, CDR2 FQNEAQ (reference sequence). The CDR3 sequence is 12 residues long. CDR3 in amino acids: CASSYLQETQYF. CDR3 DNA: TGTGCCAGCAGCTACCTACAAGAGACCCAGTACTTC.

This clone occurred once. The rearrangement joins TRBV7-2 to TRBJ2-3, with D perhaps matching TRBD2 (5 bases). This CDR3 contains 16 residues. V lost 6 bases, J lost 6 bases, and 22 bases lay in between. The germline CDR1 and CDR2 sequences are SGHTA and FQGNSA. As DNA, the CDR3 is TGTGCCAGCAGTGTGGGAGCAGGCCGTTTTCCGGATACGCAGTATTTT. Its protein product is CASSVGAGRFPDTQYF.

In its sample, this clone was seen once. This chain joins TRBV10-3 and TRBJ1-5; 7 bases agree with TRBD1. With V trimmed by 10 bases and J by 5 bases, 14 bases remained unmatched. CDR1 and CDR2 (germline): ENHRY, SYGVKD. This CDR3 contains 15 residues. In DNA form, the CDR3 reads TGTGCCACGGGACCGGGAGGGGGCGCAGATCAGCCCCAGCATTTT. Its translation: CATGPGGGADQPQHF.

The rearrangement links TRBV4-1 to TRBJ2-2; the match to TRBD2 covers 11 bases. J was trimmed by 5 bases and V by 1 base; bases with no gene match: 6. The CDR3 totals 17 residues. CDR1 and CDR2 from the germline V gene are MGHRA and YSYEKL. The CDR3 nucleotides read TGCGCCAGCAGCCAAGTAATTCTAGCGGGAGGAACCGGGGAGCTGTTTTTT. Its protein is CASSQVILAGGTGELFF.